This T cell receptor beta chain originates from a study of Graves' ophthalmopathy and Graves' hyperthyroidism. Findings of the study overall: Blood also held most thyroid clonotypes expanded above 0.001 frequency.

CDR3 size: 13 residues. The junction had 4 bases not matched to a gene; V was cut back by 6 bases and J by 5 bases. Per the germline V gene, CDR1 is MNHEY and CDR2 is SMNVEV (reference sequence). TCR beta CDR3 amplification used RNA transcripts. RT-PCR was first run with HTBI primers, then multiplex PCR in a second round. TCRdb re-derived calls from the multiplex PCR reads in MiXCR, one entry per CDR3 protein. Of some 410,000 distinct CDR3 sequences listed, 20% to 25% were seen once; the top ten hold approximately 3%. This clonotype was seen at least ten times. Its cognate antigen is unknown. No progression to ophthalmopathy over 18 months defined stable hyperthyroidism. Other autoimmune diseases, uncontrolled infections, pregnancy or lactation ruled patients out of participation. Clinicians diagnosed using symptoms, serum thyroxine, TRAb, thyroid ultrasound and orbital computed tomography.

The clonotype comes from a woman aged 18 to 35 with stable Graves' hyperthyroidism. Sequenced: peripheral blood. The V and J genes are TRBV27 and TRBJ2-5; 9 bases match TRBD1. The chain's CDR3 is CASRIDRGETQYF. The CDR3 DNA is TGTGCCAGCAGAATCGACAGGGGGGAGACCCAGTACTTC.